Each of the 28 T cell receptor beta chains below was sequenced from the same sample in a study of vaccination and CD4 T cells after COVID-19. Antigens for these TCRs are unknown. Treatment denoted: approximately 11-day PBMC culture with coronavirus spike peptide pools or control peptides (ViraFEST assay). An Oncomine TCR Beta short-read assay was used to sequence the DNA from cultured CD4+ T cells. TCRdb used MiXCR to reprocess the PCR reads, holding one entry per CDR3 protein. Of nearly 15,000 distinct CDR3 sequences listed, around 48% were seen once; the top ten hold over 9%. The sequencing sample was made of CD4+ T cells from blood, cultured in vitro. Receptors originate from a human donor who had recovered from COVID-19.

The CDR3 sequence is CASSPQGRTGGYEQYF. Here the CDR3 DNA reads TGTGCCAGCAGCCCCCAAGGGAGGACAGGGGGCTACGAGCAGTACTTC. The rearrangement joins TRBV5-6 to TRBJ2-7; 10 positions match TRBD1. The germline V gene has CDR1 SGHDT and CDR2 YYEEEE. The CDR3 is made up of 16 amino acids. The V gene end was trimmed by 4 bases and the J gene end by 3 bases; junction bases not matched to a gene: 10.

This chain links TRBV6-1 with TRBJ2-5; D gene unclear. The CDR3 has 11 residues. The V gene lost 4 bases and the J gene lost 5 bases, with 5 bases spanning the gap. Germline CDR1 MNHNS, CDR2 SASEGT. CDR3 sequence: CASSGLETQYF. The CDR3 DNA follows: TGTGCCAGCAGTGGCCTTGAGACCCAGTACTTC.

For the CDR3, the DNA is TGTGCCAGCAGCATAACAGGGGGCGAATACATTCAGTACTTC. Its translation is CASSITGGEYIQYF. The chain is built from TRBV7-2 and TRBJ2-4; TRBD1 agrees at 9 bases. V was clipped by 5 bases and J by 8 bases; unmatched bases: 7. The germline CDR1 and CDR2 sequences are SGHTA and FQGNSA. CDR3 length: 14 residues. Variable domain in full (rest from reference TRBV7-2 and TRBJ2-4): GAGVSQSPSNKVTEKGKDVELRCDPISGHTALYWYRQSLGQGLEFLIYFQGNSAPDKSGLPSDRFSAERTGGSVSTLTIQRTQQEDSAVYLCASSITGGEYIQYFGAGTRLSVL.

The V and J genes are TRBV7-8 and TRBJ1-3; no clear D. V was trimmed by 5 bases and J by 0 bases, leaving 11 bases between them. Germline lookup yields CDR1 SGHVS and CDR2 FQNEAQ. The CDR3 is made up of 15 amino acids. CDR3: CASSPRTSSGNTIYF. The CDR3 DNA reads TGTGCCAGCAGCCCTCGGACCAGCTCTGGAAACACCATATATTTT.

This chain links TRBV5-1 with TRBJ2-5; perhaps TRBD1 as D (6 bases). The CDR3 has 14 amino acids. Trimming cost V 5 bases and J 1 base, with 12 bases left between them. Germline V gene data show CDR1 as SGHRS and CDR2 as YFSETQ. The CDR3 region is CASRETGGQETQYF. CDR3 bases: TGCGCCAGCAGGGAGACAGGCGGCCAAGAGACCCAGTACTTC.

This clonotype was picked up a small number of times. The CDR3 reads CSAVAGGPGELFF. CDR3 coding DNA: TGCAGTGCAGTAGCGGGGGGGCCCGGGGAGCTGTTTTTT. This chain joins TRBV20-1 and TRBJ2-2, with 11 bases lining up with TRBD2. Germline-derived CDR1 and CDR2 are DFQATT and SNEGSKA (reference sequence). This CDR3 spans 13 amino acids. Trimming removed 6 bases from V and 6 bases from J; junction bases left unmatched: 3.

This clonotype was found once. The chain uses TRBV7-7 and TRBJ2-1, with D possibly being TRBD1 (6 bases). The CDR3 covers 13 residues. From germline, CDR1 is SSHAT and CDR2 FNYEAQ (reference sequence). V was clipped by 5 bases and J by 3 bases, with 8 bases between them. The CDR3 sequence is CASSMDSYNEQFF. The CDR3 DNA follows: TGTGCCAGCAGCATGGACAGCTACAATGAGCAGTTCTTC.

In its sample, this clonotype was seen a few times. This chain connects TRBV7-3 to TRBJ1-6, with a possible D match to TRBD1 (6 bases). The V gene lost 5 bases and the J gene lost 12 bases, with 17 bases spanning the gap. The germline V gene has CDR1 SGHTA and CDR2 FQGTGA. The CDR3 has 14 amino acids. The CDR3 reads CASSQGQPPVPLHF. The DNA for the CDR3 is TGTGCCAGCAGCCAAGGACAGCCTCCGGTACCCCTCCACTTT.

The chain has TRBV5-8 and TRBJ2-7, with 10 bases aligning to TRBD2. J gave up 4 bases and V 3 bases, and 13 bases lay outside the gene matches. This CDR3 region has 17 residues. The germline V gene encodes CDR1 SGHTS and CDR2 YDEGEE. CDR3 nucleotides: TGTGCCAGCAGCTCCACTCGACATAGCGGGAGGTCGTACGAGCAGTACTTC. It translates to CASSSTRHSGRSYEQYF.

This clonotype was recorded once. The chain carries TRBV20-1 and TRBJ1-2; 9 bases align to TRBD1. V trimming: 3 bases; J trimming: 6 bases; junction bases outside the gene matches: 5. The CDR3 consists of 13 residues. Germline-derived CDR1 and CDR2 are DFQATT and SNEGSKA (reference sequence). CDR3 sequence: CSASPGTGNGYTF. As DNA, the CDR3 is TGCAGTGCTAGCCCAGGGACAGGGAATGGCTACACCTTC.

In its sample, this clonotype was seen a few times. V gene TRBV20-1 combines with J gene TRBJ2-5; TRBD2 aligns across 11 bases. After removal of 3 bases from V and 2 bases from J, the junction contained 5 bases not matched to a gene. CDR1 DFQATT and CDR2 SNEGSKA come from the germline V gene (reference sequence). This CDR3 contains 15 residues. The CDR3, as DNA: TGCAGTGCTAGTAAGAGGACTAGCGGGCAAGAGACCCAGTACTTC. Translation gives CSASKRTSGQETQYF.

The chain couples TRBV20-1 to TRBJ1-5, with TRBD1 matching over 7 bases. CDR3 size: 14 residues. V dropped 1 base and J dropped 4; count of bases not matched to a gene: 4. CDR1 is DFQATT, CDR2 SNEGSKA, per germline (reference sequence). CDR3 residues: CSARVDRANQPQHF. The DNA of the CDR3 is TGCAGTGCTAGAGTTGACAGGGCAAATCAGCCCCAGCATTTT.

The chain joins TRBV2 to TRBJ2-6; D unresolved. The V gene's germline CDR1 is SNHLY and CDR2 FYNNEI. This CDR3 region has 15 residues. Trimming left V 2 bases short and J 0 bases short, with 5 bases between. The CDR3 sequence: CASSEWDSGANVLTF. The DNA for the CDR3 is TGTGCCAGCAGTGAATGGGACTCTGGGGCCAACGTCCTGACTTTC.

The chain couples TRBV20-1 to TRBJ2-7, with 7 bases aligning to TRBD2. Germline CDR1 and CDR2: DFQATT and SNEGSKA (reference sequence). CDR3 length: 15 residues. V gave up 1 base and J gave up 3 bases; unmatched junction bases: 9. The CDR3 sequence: CSARGTGTNHYEQYF. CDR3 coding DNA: TGCAGTGCTAGAGGTACCGGGACTAATCACTACGAGCAGTACTTC.

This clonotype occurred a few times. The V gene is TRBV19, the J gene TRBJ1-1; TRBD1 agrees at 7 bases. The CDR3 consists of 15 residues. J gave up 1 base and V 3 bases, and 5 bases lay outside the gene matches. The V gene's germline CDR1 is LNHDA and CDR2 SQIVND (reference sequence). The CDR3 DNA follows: TGTGCCAGTAGTATCTGGAACAGGGGGAACACTGAAGCTTTCTTT. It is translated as CASSIWNRGNTEAFF. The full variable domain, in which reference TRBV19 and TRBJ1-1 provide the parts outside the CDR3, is DGGITQSPKYLFRKEGQNVTLSCEQNLNHDAMYWYRQDPGQGLRLIYYSQIVNDFQKGDIAEGYSVSREKKESFPLTVTSAQKNPTAFYLCASSIWNRGNTEAFFGQGTRLTVV.

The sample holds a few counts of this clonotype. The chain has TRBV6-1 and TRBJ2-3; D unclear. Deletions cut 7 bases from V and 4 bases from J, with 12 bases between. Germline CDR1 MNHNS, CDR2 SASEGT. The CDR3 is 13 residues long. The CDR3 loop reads CASTQTLADTQYF. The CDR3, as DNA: TGTGCCAGCACCCAGACCCTCGCAGATACGCAGTATTTT.

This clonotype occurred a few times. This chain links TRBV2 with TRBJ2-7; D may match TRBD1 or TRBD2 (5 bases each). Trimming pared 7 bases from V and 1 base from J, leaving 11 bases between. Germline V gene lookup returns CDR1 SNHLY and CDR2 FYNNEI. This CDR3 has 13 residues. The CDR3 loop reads CASTPEGSYEQYF. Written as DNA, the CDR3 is TGTGCCAGCACTCCCGAGGGGTCCTACGAGCAGTACTTC.

CDR3 coding DNA: TGCAGTGCGATTGTTGCGACAGGGGGTCTGGCTGGGGCCAACGTCCTGACTTTC. Its translation: CSAIVATGGLAGANVLTF. The chain employs TRBV20-1 and TRBJ2-6, with TRBD1 matching over 9 bases. After removal of 6 bases from V and 2 bases from J, the junction contained 14 bases not matched to a gene. This CDR3 is 18 amino acids long. In germline, CDR1 is DFQATT, CDR2 SNEGSKA (reference sequence).

The CDR3 protein is CASSLTDRVGQPQHF. CDR3 in DNA: TGTGCCAGCAGCCTCACAGACAGGGTTGGTCAGCCCCAGCATTTT. V and J are TRBV5-6 and TRBJ1-5; 7 nucleotides match TRBD1. The CDR3 runs to 15 residues. The V gene end was trimmed by 4 bases and the J gene end by 6 bases; junction bases not matched to a gene: 10. Germline V gene sequence: CDR1 SGHDT, CDR2 YYEEEE.

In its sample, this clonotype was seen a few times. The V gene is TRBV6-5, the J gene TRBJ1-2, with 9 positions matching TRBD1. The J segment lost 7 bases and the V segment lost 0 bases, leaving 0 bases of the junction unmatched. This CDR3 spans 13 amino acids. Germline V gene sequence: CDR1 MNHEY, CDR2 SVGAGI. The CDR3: CASSYSDRGGYTF. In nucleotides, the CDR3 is TGTGCCAGCAGTTACTCGGACAGGGGTGGCTACACCTTC.

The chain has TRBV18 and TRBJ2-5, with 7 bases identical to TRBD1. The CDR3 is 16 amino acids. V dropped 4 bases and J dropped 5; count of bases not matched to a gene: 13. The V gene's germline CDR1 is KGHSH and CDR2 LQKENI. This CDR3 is CASSLTVQGVRETQYF. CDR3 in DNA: TGTGCCAGCTCACTCACTGTTCAGGGGGTACGCGAGACCCAGTACTTC.

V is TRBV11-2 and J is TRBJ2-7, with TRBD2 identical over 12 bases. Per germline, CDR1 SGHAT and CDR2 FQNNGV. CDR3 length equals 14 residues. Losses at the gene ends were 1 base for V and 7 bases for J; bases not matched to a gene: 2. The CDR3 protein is CASSLGLAGEEQYF. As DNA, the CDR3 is TGTGCCAGCAGCTTAGGACTAGCGGGGGAAGAGCAGTACTTC.

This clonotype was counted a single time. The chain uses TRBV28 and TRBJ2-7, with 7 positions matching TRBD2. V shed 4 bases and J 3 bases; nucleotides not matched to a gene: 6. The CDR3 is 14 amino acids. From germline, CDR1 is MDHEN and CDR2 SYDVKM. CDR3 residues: CASSSTAGSYEQYF. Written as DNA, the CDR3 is TGTGCCAGCAGTTCGACAGCGGGAAGCTACGAGCAGTACTTC.

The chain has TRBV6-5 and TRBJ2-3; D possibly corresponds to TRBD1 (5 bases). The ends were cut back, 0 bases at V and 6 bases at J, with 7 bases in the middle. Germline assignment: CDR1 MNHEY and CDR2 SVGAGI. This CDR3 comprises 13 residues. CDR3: CASSYSHRDTQYF. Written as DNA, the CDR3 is TGTGCCAGCAGTTACTCGCACAGGGATACGCAGTATTTT.

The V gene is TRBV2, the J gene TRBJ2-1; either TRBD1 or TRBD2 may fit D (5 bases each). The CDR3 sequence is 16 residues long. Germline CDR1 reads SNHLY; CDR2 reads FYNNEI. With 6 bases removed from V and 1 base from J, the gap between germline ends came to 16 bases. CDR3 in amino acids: CASSVTGTRSYNEQFF. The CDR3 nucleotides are TGTGCCAGCAGCGTTACCGGGACCCGGTCCTACAATGAGCAGTTCTTC.

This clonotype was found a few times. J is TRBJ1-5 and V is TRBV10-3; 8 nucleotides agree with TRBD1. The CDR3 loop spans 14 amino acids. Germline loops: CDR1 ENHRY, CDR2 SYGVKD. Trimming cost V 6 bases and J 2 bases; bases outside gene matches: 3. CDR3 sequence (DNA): TGTGCCATCAGAGGACAGGGTGGCAATCAGCCCCAGCATTTT. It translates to CAIRGQGGNQPQHF.

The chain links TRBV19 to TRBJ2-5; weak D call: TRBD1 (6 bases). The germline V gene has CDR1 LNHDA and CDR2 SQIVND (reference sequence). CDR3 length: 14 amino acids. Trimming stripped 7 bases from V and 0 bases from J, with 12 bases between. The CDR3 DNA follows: TGTGCCAGTACGCAGGGGCCCTACCAAGAGACCCAGTACTTC. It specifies CASTQGPYQETQYF.

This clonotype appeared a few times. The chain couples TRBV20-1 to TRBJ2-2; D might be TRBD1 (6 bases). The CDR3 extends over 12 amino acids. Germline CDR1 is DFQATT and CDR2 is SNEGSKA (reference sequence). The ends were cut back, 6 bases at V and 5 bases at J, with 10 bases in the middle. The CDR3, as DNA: TGCAGTGCCAAGGGGGTAACCGGGGAGCTGTTTTTT. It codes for CSAKGVTGELFF.